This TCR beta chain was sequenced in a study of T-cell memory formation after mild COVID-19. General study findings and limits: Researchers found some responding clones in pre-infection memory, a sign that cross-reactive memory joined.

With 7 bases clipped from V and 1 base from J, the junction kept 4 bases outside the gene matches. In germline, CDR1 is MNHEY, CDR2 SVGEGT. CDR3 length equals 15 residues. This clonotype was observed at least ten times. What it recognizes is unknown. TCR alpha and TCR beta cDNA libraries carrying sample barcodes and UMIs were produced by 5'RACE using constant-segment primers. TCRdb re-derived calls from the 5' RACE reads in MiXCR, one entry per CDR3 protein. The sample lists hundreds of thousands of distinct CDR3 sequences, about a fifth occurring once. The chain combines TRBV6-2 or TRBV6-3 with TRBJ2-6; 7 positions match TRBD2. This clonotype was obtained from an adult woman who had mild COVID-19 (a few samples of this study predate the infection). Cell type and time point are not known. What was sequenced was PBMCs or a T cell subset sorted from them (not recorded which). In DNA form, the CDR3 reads TGTGCCAGCACCCGGGACTATTCTGGGGCCAACGTCCTGACTTTC. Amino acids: CASTRDYSGANVLTF.